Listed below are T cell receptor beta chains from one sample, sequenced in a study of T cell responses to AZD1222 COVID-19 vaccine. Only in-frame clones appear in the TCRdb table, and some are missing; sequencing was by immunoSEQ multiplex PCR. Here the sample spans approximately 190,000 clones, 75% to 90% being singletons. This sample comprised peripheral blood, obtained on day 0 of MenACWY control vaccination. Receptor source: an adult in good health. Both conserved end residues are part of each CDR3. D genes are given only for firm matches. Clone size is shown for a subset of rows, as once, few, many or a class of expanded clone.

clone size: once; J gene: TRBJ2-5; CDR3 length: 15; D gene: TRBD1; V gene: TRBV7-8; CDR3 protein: CASSLETGEAETQYF; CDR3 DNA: TGTGCCAGCAGCTTAGAGACAGGGGAGGCAGAGACCCAGTACTTC
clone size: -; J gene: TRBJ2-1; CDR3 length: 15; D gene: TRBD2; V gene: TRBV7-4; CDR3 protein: CASSLIAGGRGEQFF; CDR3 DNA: TGTGCCAGCAGCTTAATAGCGGGAGGCCGGGGTGAGCAGTTCTTC
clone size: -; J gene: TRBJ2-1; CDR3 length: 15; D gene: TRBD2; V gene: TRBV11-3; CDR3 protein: CASSLGASGYNEQFF; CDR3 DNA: TGTGCCAGCAGCTTAGGGGCTAGCGGGTACAATGAGCAGTTCTTC
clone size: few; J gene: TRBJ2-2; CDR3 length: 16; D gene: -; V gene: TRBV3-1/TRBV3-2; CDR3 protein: CASSPRRRTNTGELFF; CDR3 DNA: TGTGCCAGCAGCCCAAGACGACGTACGAACACCGGGGAGCTGTTTTTT
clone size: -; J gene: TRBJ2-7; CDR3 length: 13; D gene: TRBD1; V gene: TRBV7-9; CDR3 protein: CASSIPGQDAQYF; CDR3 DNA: TGTGCCAGCAGCATACCGGGACAGGACGCACAGTACTTC
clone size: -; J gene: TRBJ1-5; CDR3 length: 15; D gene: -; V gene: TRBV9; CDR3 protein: CASSEPDHSNQPQHF; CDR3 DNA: TGTGCCAGCAGCGAGCCCGACCATAGCAATCAGCCCCAGCATTTT
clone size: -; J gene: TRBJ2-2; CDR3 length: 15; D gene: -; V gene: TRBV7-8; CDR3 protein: CASSLRGDGPGELFF; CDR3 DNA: TGTGCCAGCAGCCTCAGGGGTGACGGACCCGGGGAGCTGTTTTTT
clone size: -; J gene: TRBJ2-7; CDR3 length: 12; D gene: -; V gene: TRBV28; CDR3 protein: CASSPDSLEQYF; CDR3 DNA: TGTGCCAGCTCTCCGGACAGTCTCGAGCAGTACTTC
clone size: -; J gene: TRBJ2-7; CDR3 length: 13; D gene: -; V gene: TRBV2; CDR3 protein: CASSEARAYEQYF; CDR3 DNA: TGTGCCAGCAGTGAAGCGCGGGCCTACGAGCAGTACTTC
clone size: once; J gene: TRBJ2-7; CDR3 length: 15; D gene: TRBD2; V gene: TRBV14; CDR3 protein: CASSRGTSVSYEQYF; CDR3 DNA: TGTGCCAGCAGCCGAGGGACTAGCGTTTCCTACGAGCAGTACTTC
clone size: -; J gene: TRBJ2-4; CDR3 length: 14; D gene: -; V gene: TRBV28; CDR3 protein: CASNSRQGNNIQYF; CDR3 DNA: TGTGCCAGCAATTCTCGCCAGGGGAACAACATTCAGTACTTC
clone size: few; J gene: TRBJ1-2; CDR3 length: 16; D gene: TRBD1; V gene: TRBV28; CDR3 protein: CASSSLNRGPLYGYTF; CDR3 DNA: TGTGCCAGCAGTTCACTTAACAGGGGACCTCTATACGGCTACACCTTC
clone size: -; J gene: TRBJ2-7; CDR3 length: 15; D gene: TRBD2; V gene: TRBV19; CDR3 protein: CASRPTLAGAYEQYF; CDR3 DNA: TGTGCCAGTAGGCCGACACTAGCGGGAGCCTACGAGCAGTACTTC
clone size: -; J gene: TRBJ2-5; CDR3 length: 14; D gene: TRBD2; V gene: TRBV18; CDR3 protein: CASSPRGGQETQYF; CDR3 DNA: TGTGCCAGCTCACCCCGGGGGGGCCAAGAGACCCAGTACTTC
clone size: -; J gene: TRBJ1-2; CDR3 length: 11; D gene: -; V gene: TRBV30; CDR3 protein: CTQGSGYGYTF; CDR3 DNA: TGTACACAGGGTTCGGGCTATGGCTACACCTTC
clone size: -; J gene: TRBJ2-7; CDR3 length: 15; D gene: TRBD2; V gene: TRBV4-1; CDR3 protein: CASSPGLAVTYEQYF; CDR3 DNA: TGCGCCAGCAGCCCGGGACTAGCCGTAACCTACGAGCAGTACTTC
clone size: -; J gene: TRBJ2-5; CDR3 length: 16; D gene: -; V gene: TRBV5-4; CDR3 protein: CASSLGPGGDQETQYF; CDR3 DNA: TGTGCCAGCAGCTTGGGACCCGGAGGGGACCAAGAGACCCAGTACTTC
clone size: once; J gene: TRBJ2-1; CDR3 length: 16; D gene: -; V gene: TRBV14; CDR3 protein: CASSPTERPPHNEQFF; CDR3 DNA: TGTGCCAGCAGCCCCACGGAGCGACCCCCCCACAATGAGCAGTTCTTC
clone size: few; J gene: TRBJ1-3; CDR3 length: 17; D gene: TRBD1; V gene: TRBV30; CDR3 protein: CAWARDRVGRSGNTIYF; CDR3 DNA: TGTGCCTGGGCCCGGGACAGGGTGGGACGCTCTGGAAACACCATATATTTT
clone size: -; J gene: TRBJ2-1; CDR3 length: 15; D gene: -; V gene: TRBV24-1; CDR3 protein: CATSDTGTPYNEQFF; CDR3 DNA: TGTGCCACCAGTGATACCGGGACACCTTACAATGAGCAGTTCTTC
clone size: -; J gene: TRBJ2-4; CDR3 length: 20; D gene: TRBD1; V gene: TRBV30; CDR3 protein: CAWSPPTGSVTPLAKNIQYF; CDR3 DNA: TGTGCCTGGAGCCCTCCGACAGGGAGTGTTACCCCATTAGCCAAAAACATTCAGTACTTC
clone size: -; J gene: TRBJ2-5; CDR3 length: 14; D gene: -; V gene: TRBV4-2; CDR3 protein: CASSPGRSEETQYF; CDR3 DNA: TGTGCCAGCAGCCCCGGAAGGAGCGAAGAGACCCAGTACTTC
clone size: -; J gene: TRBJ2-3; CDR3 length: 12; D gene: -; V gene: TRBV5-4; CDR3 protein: CASSYTTDTQYF; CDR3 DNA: TGTGCCAGCAGCTACACCACAGATACGCAGTATTTT
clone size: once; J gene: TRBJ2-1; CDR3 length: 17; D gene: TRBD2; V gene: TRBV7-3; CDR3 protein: CASSPPSGQRSYNEQFF; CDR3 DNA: TGTGCCAGCAGCCCACCTAGCGGGCAACGCTCCTACAATGAGCAGTTCTTC
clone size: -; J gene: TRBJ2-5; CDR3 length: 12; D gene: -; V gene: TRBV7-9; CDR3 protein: CATRGIQETQYF; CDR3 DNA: TGTGCCACCCGTGGCATCCAAGAGACCCAGTACTTC
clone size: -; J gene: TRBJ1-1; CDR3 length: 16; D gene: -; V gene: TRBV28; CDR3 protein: CASTPDAGAPGTEAFF; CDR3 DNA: TGTGCCAGCACCCCGGATGCAGGGGCGCCTGGCACTGAAGCTTTCTTT
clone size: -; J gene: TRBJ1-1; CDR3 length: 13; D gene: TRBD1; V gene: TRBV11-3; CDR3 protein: CASSQDRGAEAFF; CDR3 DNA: TGTGCCAGCAGCCAGGACAGGGGGGCTGAAGCTTTCTTT
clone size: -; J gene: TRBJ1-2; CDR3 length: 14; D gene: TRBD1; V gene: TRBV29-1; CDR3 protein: CSVATGTGDYGYTF; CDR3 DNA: TGCAGCGTTGCGACCGGGACAGGAGACTATGGCTACACCTTC
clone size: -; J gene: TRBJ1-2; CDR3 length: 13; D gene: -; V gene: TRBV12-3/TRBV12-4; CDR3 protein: CASSFSGNYGYTF; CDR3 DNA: TGTGCCAGCAGTTTCTCAGGGAACTATGGCTACACCTTC
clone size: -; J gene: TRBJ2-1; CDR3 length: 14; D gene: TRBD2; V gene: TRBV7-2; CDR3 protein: CASSSVGGYNEQFF; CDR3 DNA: TGTGCCAGCAGCTCGGTCGGGGGGTACAATGAGCAGTTCTTC
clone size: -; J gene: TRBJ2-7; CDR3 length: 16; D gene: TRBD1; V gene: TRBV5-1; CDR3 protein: CASRLDPGTGEGREYF; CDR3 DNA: TGCGCCAGCAGATTAGACCCCGGGACAGGGGAAGGGAGGGAGTACTTC
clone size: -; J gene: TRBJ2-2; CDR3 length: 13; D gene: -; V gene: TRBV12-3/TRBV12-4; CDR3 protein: CASSIGGGGELFF; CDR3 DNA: TGTGCCAGCAGTATCGGTGGGGGCGGGGAGCTGTTTTTT
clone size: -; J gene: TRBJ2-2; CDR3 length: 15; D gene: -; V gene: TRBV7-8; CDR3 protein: CASSSDGRSTGELFF; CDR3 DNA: TGTGCCAGCAGCTCCGACGGGCGAAGCACCGGGGAGCTGTTTTTT
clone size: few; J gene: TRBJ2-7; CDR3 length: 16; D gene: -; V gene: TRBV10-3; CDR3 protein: CAISESPIKLGYEQYF; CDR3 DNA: TGTGCCATCAGTGAGTCCCCCATTAAGCTAGGCTACGAGCAGTACTTC
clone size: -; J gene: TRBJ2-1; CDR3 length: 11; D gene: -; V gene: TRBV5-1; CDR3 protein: CASSLEDEQFF; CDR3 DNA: TGCGCCAGCAGCTTGGAGGATGAGCAGTTCTTC
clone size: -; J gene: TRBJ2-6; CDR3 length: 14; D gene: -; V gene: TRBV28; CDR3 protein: CASSVKRWANVLTF; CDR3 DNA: TGTGCCAGCAGTGTGAAACGGTGGGCCAACGTCCTGACTTTC
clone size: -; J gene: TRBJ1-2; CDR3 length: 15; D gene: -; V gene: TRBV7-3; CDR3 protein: CASSLNGGDDYGYTF; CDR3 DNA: TGTGCCAGCAGCTTAAACGGGGGGGATGACTATGGCTACACCTTC
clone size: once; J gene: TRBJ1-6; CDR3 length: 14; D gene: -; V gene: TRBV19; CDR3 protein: CASSIGAGNSPLHF; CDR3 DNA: TGTGCCAGTAGTATAGGTGCAGGAAATTCACCCCTCCACTTT
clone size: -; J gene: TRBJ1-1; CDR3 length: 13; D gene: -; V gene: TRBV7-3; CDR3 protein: CASSSSGGTEAFF; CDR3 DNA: TGTGCCAGCAGCTCCAGCGGGGGGACTGAAGCTTTCTTT